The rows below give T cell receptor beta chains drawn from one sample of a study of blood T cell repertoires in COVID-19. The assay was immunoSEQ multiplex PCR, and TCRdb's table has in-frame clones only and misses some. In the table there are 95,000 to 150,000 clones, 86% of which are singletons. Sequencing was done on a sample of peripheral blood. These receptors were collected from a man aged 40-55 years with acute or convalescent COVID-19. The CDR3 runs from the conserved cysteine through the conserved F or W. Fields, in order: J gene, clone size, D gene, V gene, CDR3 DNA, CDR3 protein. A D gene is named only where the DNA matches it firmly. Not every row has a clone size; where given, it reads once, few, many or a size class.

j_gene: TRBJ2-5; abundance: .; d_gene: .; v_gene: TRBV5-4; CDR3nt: TGTGCCAGCAGCCCCCGGACTACCCAAGAGACCCAGTACTTC; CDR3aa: CASSPRTTQETQYF
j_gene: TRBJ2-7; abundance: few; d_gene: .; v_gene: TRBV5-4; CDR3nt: TGTGCCAGCAGCTTGAGGGGTTTGGTCTACGAGCAGTACTTC; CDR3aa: CASSLRGLVYEQYF
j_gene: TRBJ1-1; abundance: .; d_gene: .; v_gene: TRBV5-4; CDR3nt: TGTGCCAGCAGCTTGGGACAGGCTCGAACTGAAGCTTTCTTT; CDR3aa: CASSLGQARTEAFF
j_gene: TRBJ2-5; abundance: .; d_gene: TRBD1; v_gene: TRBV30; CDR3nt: TGTGCCTGGAGTGGTTCAGGGGGAGAGACCCAGTACTTC; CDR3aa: CAWSGSGGETQYF
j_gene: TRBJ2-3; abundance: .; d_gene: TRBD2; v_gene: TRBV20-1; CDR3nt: TGCAGTGCTAGTGGCCTTAGCGGGAGGTACACAGATACGCAGTATTTT; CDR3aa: CSASGLSGRYTDTQYF
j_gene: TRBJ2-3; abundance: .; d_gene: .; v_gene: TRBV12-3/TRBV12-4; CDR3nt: TGTGCCAGCAGGTCGGGGGGCACAGATACGCAGTATTTT; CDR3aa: CASRSGGTDTQYF
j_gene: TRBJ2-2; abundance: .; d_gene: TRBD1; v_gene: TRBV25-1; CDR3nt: TGTGCCAGCAGTCGGACCCCGGGACAGGGGGTTACCGGGGAGCTGTTTTTT; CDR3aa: CASSRTPGQGVTGELFF
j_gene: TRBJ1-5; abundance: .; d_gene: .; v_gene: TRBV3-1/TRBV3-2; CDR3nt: TGTGCCAGCAGCCAAGATCCGCGGTGGCAGCCCCAGCATTTT; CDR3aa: CASSQDPRWQPQHF
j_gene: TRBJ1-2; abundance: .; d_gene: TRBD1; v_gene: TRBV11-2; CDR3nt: TGTGCCAGCAGCTTAGACAGGGGGAACTATGGCTACACCTTC; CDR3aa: CASSLDRGNYGYTF
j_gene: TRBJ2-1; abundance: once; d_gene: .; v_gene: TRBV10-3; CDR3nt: TGTGCCATCAGTGAGCCCCACGGGACACTAAATGAGCAGTTCTTC; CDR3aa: CAISEPHGTLNEQFF
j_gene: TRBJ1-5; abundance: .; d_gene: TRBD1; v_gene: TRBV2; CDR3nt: TGTGCCAGCAGTAAAGGACAGGCGGAATCCAATCAGCCCCAGCATTTT; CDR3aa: CASSKGQAESNQPQHF
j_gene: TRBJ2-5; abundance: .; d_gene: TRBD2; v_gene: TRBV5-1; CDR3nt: TGCGCCAGCAGCTTCGGGGGGGTCGAGACCCAGTACTTC; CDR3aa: CASSFGGVETQYF
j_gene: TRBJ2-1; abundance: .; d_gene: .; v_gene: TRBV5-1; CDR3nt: TGCGCCAGCAGCTTGGGACAGATTACCGCTAATGAGCAGTTCTTC; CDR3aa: CASSLGQITANEQFF
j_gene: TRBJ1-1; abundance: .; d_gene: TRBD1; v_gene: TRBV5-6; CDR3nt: TGTGCCAGCAGCCTGAGACAGGGAGTTACCACTGAAGCTTTCTTT; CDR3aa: CASSLRQGVTTEAFF
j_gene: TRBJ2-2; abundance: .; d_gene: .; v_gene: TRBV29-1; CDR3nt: TGCAGCGTTGGAAGTGAGGCAGGGGACCACACCGGGGAGCTGTTTTTT; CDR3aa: CSVGSEAGDHTGELFF
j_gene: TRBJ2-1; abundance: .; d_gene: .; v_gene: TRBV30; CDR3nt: TGTGCCTGGAGTCTAGGCTCCTTTGGCAATGAGCAGTTCTTC; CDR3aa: CAWSLGSFGNEQFF
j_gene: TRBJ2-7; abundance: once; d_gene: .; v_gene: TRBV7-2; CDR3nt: TGTGCCAGCAGTCGGACAGATTACGAGCAGTACTTC; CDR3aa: CASSRTDYEQYF
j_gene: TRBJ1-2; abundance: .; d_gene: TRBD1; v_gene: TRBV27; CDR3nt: TGTGCCAGCAGTCCCCCGGACAGGATCGGCAACTATGGCTACACCTTC; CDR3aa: CASSPPDRIGNYGYTF
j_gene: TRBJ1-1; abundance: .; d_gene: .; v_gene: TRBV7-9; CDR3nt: TGTGCCAGCAGCTTATCCGGGAACACTGAAGCTTTCTTT; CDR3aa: CASSLSGNTEAFF
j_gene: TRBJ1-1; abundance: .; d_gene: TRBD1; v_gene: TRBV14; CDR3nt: TGTGCCAGCAGCCAAGTCCAATATGGACAGGTGGCTTTCTTT; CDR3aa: CASSQVQYGQVAFF
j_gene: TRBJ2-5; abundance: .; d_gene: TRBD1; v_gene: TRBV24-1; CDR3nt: TGTGCCACCAGTGAAGGACAGGTGGGAGAGACCCAGTACTTC; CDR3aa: CATSEGQVGETQYF
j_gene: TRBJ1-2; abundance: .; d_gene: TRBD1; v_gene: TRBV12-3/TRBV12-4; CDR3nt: TGTGCCAGCAGTTTGGGGACAGGGGTAGGCTACACCTTC; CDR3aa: CASSLGTGVGYTF
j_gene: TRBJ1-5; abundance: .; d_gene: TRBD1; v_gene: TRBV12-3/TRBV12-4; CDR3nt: TGTGCCAGCAGGACAGGGGTAGGTCAGCCCCAGCATTTT; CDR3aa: CASRTGVGQPQHF